These 32 T cell receptor beta chains were sequenced from one sample in a study of T cell repertoires in cytomegalovirus infection. These receptors are not linked to any known antigen. MiXCR was run by TCRdb on the reads, yielding one entry per CDR3 protein. The repertoire holds about 920,000 distinct CDR3 sequences, with around 29% as singletons. Here the sequenced sample was cultured CD8+ T cells from PBMCs, taken from culture after CMV antigen stimulation. Receptor source: a human donor in good health (CMV status not recorded). Some clones in this sample may be carry-over from other donors' samples.

Only a few counts were recorded for this clonotype. The V gene is TRBV7-9, the J gene TRBJ1-2; weak D call: TRBD1 (5 bases). CDR1 is SEHNR and CDR2 is FQNEAQ in the germline V gene (reference sequence). V shed 3 bases and J shed 5 bases, with 13 bases lying between them. CDR3 length equals 14 residues. The CDR3 region is CASSFLGTQYGYTF. DNA of the CDR3: TGTGCCAGCAGCTTTCTCGGGACCCAGTATGGCTACACCTTC.

This clonotype was picked up many times. The junction and the germline gene differ at one end; a read error may be behind it. The genes are TRBV7-8 and TRBJ2-5; D is unclear. Germline V CDR1 and CDR2: SGHVS, FQNEAQ. The CDR3 totals 12 residues. In DNA form, the CDR3 reads TGTGCCAGCAACTTAGGGCTGGAGACCCAGTACTTC. This sequence encodes CASNLGLETQYF.

Note on this clonotype: A much bigger clone sits one base away, suggesting this may be a read error. V usage is TRBV7-2 and J usage is TRBJ2-7; no reliable D call. This CDR3 comprises 14 residues. From germline, CDR1 is SGHTA and CDR2 FQGNSA. V lost 2 bases and J 4 bases, leaving 12 bases between the germline ends. The CDR3 region has the DNA TGTGCCAGCAGCTTAACCCTGGGTGCTTACGAGCAGTACTTC. Amino acids: CASSLTLGAYEQYF.

This chain joins TRBV7-2 and TRBJ2-3; D perhaps matches TRBD2 (6 bases). Germline V gene sequence: CDR1 SGHTA, CDR2 FQGNSA. V was trimmed by 3 bases and J by 5 bases, leaving 12 bases between them. The CDR3 sequence is 14 residues long. This CDR3 is CASSFPTGGDTQYF. In DNA, the CDR3 is TGTGCCAGCAGCTTCCCTACCGGGGGAGATACGCAGTATTTT.

The sample holds many counts of this clonotype. J is TRBJ1-1 and V is TRBV2; 8 nucleotides align to TRBD1. This CDR3 spans 11 amino acids. Unmatched junction bases numbered 0, after V lost 11 bases and J lost 1 base. Per germline, CDR1 SNHLY and CDR2 FYNNEI. The CDR3 DNA reads TGTGCCGACAGGGGGAACACTGAAGCTTTCTTT. This encodes CADRGNTEAFF.

DNA for the CDR3: TGTGCCAGCATCCCGGGACAACATAATTCACCCCTCCACTTT. Translating it yields CASIPGQHNSPLHF. The chain joins TRBV7-9 to TRBJ1-6; a weak D match, TRBD1 (6 bases). V lost 7 bases to trimming and J lost 5 bases, with 12 bases between them. This CDR3 region has 14 residues. Germline loops: CDR1 SEHNR, CDR2 FQNEAQ (reference sequence).

The J gene is TRBJ2-7, the V gene TRBV5-1; 7 bases align to TRBD1. V shed 3 bases, J shed 0 bases, and the junction held 3 bases outside the gene matches. The CDR3 loop spans 14 amino acids. Germline V gives CDR1 SGHRS, CDR2 YFSETQ. The CDR3: CASSWGTDSYEQYF. CDR3 nucleotide sequence: TGCGCCAGCAGCTGGGGGACAGACTCCTACGAGCAGTACTTC. Combining the CDR3 with reference TRBV5-1 and TRBJ2-7 gives the whole variable domain KAGVTQTPRYLIKTRGQQVTLSCSPISGHRSVSWYQQTPGQGLQFLFEYFSETQRNKGNFPGRFSGRQFSNSRSEMNVSTLELGDSALYLCASSWGTDSYEQYFGPGTRLTVT.

The rearrangement joins TRBV6-2 or TRBV6-3 to TRBJ1-1, with a possible D match to TRBD1 (6 bases). The CDR3 runs to 13 residues. Per the germline V gene, CDR1 is MNHEY and CDR2 is SVGEGT. The V gene lost 7 bases and the J gene lost 1 base, with 10 bases spanning the gap. The CDR3 nucleotides read TGTGCCAGCAAGGGACATAAGAACACTGAAGCTTTCTTT. Residues: CASKGHKNTEAFF.

This chain connects TRBV19 to TRBJ2-5, with D perhaps given as TRBD1 or TRBD2 (5 bases each). Germline loops: CDR1 LNHDA, CDR2 SQIVND (reference sequence). Trimming pared 3 bases from V and 2 bases from J, leaving 13 bases between. This CDR3 is 15 amino acids long. The chain's CDR3 is CASSMPGTAQETQYF. Written as DNA, the CDR3 is TGTGCCAGTAGTATGCCCGGGACGGCTCAAGAGACCCAGTACTTC.

This clonotype was seen only a few times. The chain carries TRBV5-6 and TRBJ2-5; weak D call: TRBD2 (7 bases). Between the trimmed V and J ends, which lost 4 bases and 0 bases, there was a span of 16 bases. The CDR3 has 16 amino acids. The V gene's germline CDR1 is SGHDT and CDR2 YYEEEE. CDR3 residues: CASSPPGGGYQETQYF. In nucleotides, the CDR3 is TGTGCCAGCAGCCCCCCTGGCGGGGGCTACCAAGAGACCCAGTACTTC.

This clonotype was picked up a small number of times. V gene TRBV12-3 or TRBV12-4 combines with J gene TRBJ2-5; possible D gene TRBD1, 5 bases. V was cut by 3 bases and J by 2 bases, with 16 bases left in between. This CDR3 region has 16 residues. CDR3 nucleotide sequence: TGTGCCAGCAGTTTTATGTATAGGGGCCATCAAGAGACCCAGTACTTC. This gives the protein CASSFMYRGHQETQYF.

Only a few counts were recorded for this clonotype. The V gene is TRBV7-9, the J gene TRBJ2-2, with D tentatively TRBD2 (7 bases). Germline CDR1 reads SEHNR; CDR2 reads FQNEAQ (reference sequence). V lost 1 base, J lost 0 bases, and 27 bases lay in between. The CDR3 has 22 residues. CDR3 region: CASSLDIVLGGRASPNTGELFF. The CDR3 DNA follows: TGTGCCAGCAGCTTAGACATCGTATTGGGGGGGCGTGCCTCTCCGAACACCGGGGAGCTGTTTTTT.

This clonotype was found a few times. This chain joins TRBV12-3 or TRBV12-4 and TRBJ2-1; unclear D gene. Trimming cost V 2 bases and J 8 bases, with 10 bases left between them. The CDR3 is 13 amino acids. CDR3 residues: CASSLRILDEQFF. The CDR3 DNA reads TGTGCCAGCAGTTTAAGAATCCTGGATGAGCAGTTCTTC.

For the CDR3, the DNA is TGTGCCAGCAGCCAAGAACTGAGCTCCTACAATGAGCAGTTCTTC. It specifies CASSQELSSYNEQFF. The chain joins TRBV3-1 to TRBJ2-1; no clear D. With 0 bases removed from V and 0 bases from J, the gap between germline ends came to 6 bases. The germline V gene encodes CDR1 LGHDT and CDR2 YNNKEL (reference sequence). This CDR3 comprises 15 residues.

This clonotype was seen more than once but under ten times. The chain recombines TRBV2 with TRBJ2-7; possibly TRBD1 for D (5 bases). With 8 bases removed from V and 2 bases from J, the gap between germline ends came to 7 bases. Germline values: CDR1 SNHLY, CDR2 FYNNEI. The length of the CDR3 is 11 residues. CDR3 protein: CASQDTYEQYF. Written as DNA, the CDR3 is TGTGCCAGCCAGGACACCTACGAGCAGTACTTC.

The gene calls are TRBV27 and TRBJ2-1; 13 nucleotides line up with TRBD2. The CDR3 runs 17 residues. Germline V CDR1 and CDR2: MNHEY, SMNVEV (reference sequence). V gave up 6 bases and J gave up 2 bases; unmatched junction bases: 7. CDR3 nucleotide sequence: TGTGCCAGCAGCCTTCCACTAGCGGGGGGGCCCTACAATGAGCAGTTCTTC. This codes for CASSLPLAGGPYNEQFF.

The sample holds a few counts of this clonotype. This chain's CDR3 is CASSLGYGSEREKLFF. In DNA, the CDR3 is TGTGCCAGCAGTTTAGGGTATGGCAGCGAGAGAGAAAAACTGTTTTTT. The J gene is TRBJ1-4, the V gene TRBV28; D unresolved. This CDR3 contains 16 residues. The germline gives CDR1 MDHEN, CDR2 SYDVKM. Between the trimmed V and J ends, which lost 2 bases and 8 bases, there was a span of 18 bases.

About this clonotype: The junction and the germline gene differ at one end; a read error may be behind it. This chain uses TRBV7-2 with TRBJ2-2, with D perhaps TRBD1 (5 bases). The CDR3 spans 17 residues. Germline-derived CDR1 and CDR2 are SGHTA and FQGNSA. CDR3 sequence: CANSLDEQDRWTGELFF. The CDR3 region has the DNA TGTGCCAACAGCTTAGACGAACAGGACCGCTGGACCGGGGAGCTGTTTTTT. Drawing the rest from reference TRBV7-2 and TRBJ2-2, the complete variable domain is GAGVSQSPSNKVTEKGKDVELRCDPISGHTALYWYRQSLGQGLEFLIYFQGNSAPDKSGLPSDRFSAERTGGSVSTLTIQRTQQEDSAVYLCANSLDEQDRWTGELFFGEGSRLTVL.

A word on this clonotype: This may be a read error: a much more frequent sequence differs by one nucleotide. The DNA for the CDR3 is TGTGCCAGCAGCTTCCCCGGACAGGGGGCGCGAGGCAACACCTTC. Its translation: CASSFPGQGARGNTF. The genes are TRBV7-2 and TRBJ1-2, with 11 bases lining up with TRBD1. V gave up 3 bases and J gave up 12 bases; unmatched junction bases: 12. This CDR3 has 15 amino acids. The V gene's germline CDR1 is SGHTA and CDR2 FQGNSA.

The chain recombines TRBV20-1 with TRBJ1-1; 8 nucleotides align to TRBD1. Germline V gene lookup returns CDR1 DFQATT and CDR2 SNEGSKA (reference sequence). Trimming at V came to 6 bases and at J to 4 bases, leaving 10 bases not matched to a gene. This CDR3 has 14 residues. The CDR3 DNA reads TGCAGTGCGGACAGGGAGCTGTATGGCACTGAAGCTTTCTTT. Amino acids: CSADRELYGTEAFF.

V gene TRBV6-2 or TRBV6-3 combines with J gene TRBJ2-7; D gene ambiguous. V was cut by 4 bases and J by 0 bases, with 4 bases left in between. The length of the CDR3 is 12 residues. Germline CDR1 reads MNHEY; CDR2 reads SVGEGT. CDR3 loop: CASSSLSYEQYV. In DNA, the CDR3 is TGTGCCAGCAGTTCCCTCTCCTACGAGCAGTACGTC.

The chain employs TRBV4-3 and TRBJ1-5; the D gene is possibly TRBD1 (5 bases). The CDR3 extends over 16 amino acids. The V gene lost 3 bases and the J gene lost 7 bases, with 19 bases spanning the gap. The germline gives CDR1 LGHNA, CDR2 YSLEER. DNA for the CDR3: TGCGCCAGCAGCCACCTCTCGTCAGGGATTAACCAGCCCCAGCATTTT. It translates to CASSHLSSGINQPQHF.

V is TRBV29-1 and J is TRBJ1-4; the D is unclear. There are 13 residues in the CDR3. Trimming pared 4 bases from V and 4 bases from J, leaving 10 bases between. From germline, CDR1 is SQVTM and CDR2 ANQGSEA. In DNA form, the CDR3 reads TGCAGCGTTGCAAACGGAATTAATGAAAAACTGTTTTTT. This gives the protein CSVANGINEKLFF.

This clonotype was recorded a few times. The chain carries TRBV6-6 and TRBJ2-1; 10 positions agree with TRBD2. Germline lookup yields CDR1 MNHNY and CDR2 SVGAGI (reference sequence). CDR3 length: 18 amino acids. J lost 4 bases, V lost 2 bases, and 11 bases had no gene match. The DNA of the CDR3 is TGTGCCAGCAGTTACAGCGGGGGGGCGTATGTGGCATACAATGAGCAGTTCTTC. It codes for CASSYSGGAYVAYNEQFF.

The V and J genes are TRBV20-1 and TRBJ1-1; D may be TRBD1 (5 bases). CDR1 is DFQATT and CDR2 is SNEGSKA in the germline V gene (reference sequence). V lost 3 bases and J 1 base, leaving 12 bases between the germline ends. The CDR3 runs to 14 residues. The CDR3 DNA is TGCAGTGCTAGCGAGCAGAGGGGGAACACTGAAGCTTTCTTT. This codes for CSASEQRGNTEAFF.

Of note for this clonotype: This may be a read error, as it is one base from a much larger clone. The rearrangement joins TRBV7-2 to TRBJ1-1, with 10 bases matching TRBD1. CDR3 length: 18 residues. CDR1 is SGHTA, CDR2 FQGNSA, per germline. The CDR3 protein is CASNLGQGETQERTEAFF. The CDR3 DNA reads as TGTGCCAGCAACTTAGGACAGGGGGAGACACAGGAGCGCACTGAAGCTTTCTTT.

This clonotype has more than one count but fewer than ten. The genes are TRBV6-1 and TRBJ1-5; D possibly corresponds to TRBD1 (6 bases). CDR3 length equals 17 residues. CDR1 is MNHNS, CDR2 SASEGT, per germline. The V gene lost 3 bases and the J gene lost 4 bases, with 19 bases spanning the gap. The CDR3 region has the DNA TGTGCCAGCAGTGACCAACACAGGGAACCACCAAATCAGCCCCAGCATTTT. Translation gives CASSDQHREPPNQPQHF.

V gene TRBV10-3 combines with J gene TRBJ2-1; D call uncertain. The CDR3 is 12 residues long. V lost 6 bases and J lost 6, with 9 bases in between. Germline-derived CDR1 and CDR2 are ENHRY and SYGVKD. Written as DNA, the CDR3 is TGTGCCATCAGCCACAGAGTCAATGAGCAGTTCTTC. This codes for CAISHRVNEQFF.

CDR3 in DNA: TGTGCCAGCAGCTGGGGGTCAGGGGCCTACGAGCAGTACGTC. This encodes CASSWGSGAYEQYV. V gene TRBV7-9 combines with J gene TRBJ2-7, with D possibly being TRBD1 (6 bases). Between the trimmed V and J ends, which lost 4 bases and 2 bases, there was a span of 12 bases. The CDR3 consists of 14 residues. Germline V gene data show CDR1 as SEHNR and CDR2 as FQNEAQ (reference sequence).

The chain joins TRBV13 to TRBJ2-1; 10 positions match TRBD1. CDR1 and CDR2 from the germline V gene are PRHDT and FYEKMQ (reference sequence). V lost 5 bases to trimming and J lost 5 bases; unmatched junction nucleotides: 18. This CDR3 spans 19 amino acids. In DNA, the CDR3 is TGTGCCAGCAGCGCACCGGGACAGGGGAACCGGCCTCAGGACAATGAGCAGTTCTTC. It translates to CASSAPGQGNRPQDNEQFF. Drawing the rest from reference TRBV13 and TRBJ2-1, the complete variable domain is AAGVIQSPRHLIKEKRETATLKCYPIPRHDTVYWYQQGPGQDPQFLISFYEKMQSDKGSIPDRFSAQQFSDYHSELNMSSLELGDSALYFCASSAPGQGNRPQDNEQFFGPGTRLTVL.

A few counts support this clonotype. The V and J genes are TRBV6-1 and TRBJ1-1; TRBD1 agrees at 9 bases. V gave up 4 bases and J gave up 6 bases; unmatched junction bases: 6. The CDR3 runs to 14 residues. Per germline, CDR1 MNHNS and CDR2 SASEGT. The CDR3 region has the DNA TGTGCCAGCAGTGTGGACAGGGGTTATCCTGAAGCTTTCTTT. This gives the protein CASSVDRGYPEAFF.

A remark on this clonotype: Its ends do not fully match the called genes, so a read error is possible. This sequence joins TRBV12-3 or TRBV12-4 and TRBJ2-7, with 7 nucleotides matching TRBD1. This CDR3 contains 17 residues. The CDR3 reads CANSLAPPSGTDYEQYF. In DNA, the CDR3 is TGTGCCAACAGTTTAGCGCCTCCCTCCGGGACAGATTACGAGCAGTACTTC.